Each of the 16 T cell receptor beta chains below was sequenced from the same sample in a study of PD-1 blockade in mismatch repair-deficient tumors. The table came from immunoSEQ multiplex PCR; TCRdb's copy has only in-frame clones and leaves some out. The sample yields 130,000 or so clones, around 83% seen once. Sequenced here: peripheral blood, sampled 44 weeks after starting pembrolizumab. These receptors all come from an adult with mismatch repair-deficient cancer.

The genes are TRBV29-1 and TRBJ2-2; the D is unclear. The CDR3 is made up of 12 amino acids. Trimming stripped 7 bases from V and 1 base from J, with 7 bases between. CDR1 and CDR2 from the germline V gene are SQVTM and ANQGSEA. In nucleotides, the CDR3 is TGCAGCGCTGCCATGAACACCGGGGAGCTGTTTTTT. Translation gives CSAAMNTGELFF.

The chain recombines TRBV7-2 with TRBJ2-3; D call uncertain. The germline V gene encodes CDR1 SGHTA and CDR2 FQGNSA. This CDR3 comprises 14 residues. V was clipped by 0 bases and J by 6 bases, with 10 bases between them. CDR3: CASSLASQSDTQYF. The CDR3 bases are TGTGCCAGCAGCTTAGCGTCCCAGTCTGATACGCAGTATTTT. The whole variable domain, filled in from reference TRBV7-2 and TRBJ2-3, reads GAGVSQSPSNKVTEKGKDVELRCDPISGHTALYWYRQSLGQGLEFLIYFQGNSAPDKSGLPSDRFSAERTGGSVSTLTIQRTQQEDSAVYLCASSLASQSDTQYFGPGTRLTVL.

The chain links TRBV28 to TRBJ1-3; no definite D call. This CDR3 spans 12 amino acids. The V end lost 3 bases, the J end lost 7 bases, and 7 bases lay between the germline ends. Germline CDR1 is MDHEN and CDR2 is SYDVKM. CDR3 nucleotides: TGTGCCAGCAGTTTCACTTCGAACACCATATATTTT. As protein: CASSFTSNTIYF.

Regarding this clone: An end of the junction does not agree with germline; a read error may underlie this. This CDR3 is CAIGRDSTQPQHF. As DNA, the CDR3 is TGTGCCATCGGCCGGGACAGCACTCAGCCCCAGCATTTT. The chain employs TRBV10-3 and TRBJ1-5; 7 positions agree with TRBD1. The V gene's germline CDR1 is ENHRY and CDR2 SYGVKD. This CDR3 spans 13 amino acids.

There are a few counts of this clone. The CDR3 sequence is CASSLGGPSNYGYTF. CDR3 coding DNA: TGTGCCAGCAGCTTAGGAGGACCTTCTAACTATGGCTACACCTTC. V usage is TRBV7-9 and J usage is TRBJ1-2; no reliable D call. The CDR3 contains 15 residues. V lost 1 base to trimming and J lost 0 bases, with 9 bases between them. Looked up from germline, CDR1 is SEHNR and CDR2 is FQNEAQ (reference sequence).

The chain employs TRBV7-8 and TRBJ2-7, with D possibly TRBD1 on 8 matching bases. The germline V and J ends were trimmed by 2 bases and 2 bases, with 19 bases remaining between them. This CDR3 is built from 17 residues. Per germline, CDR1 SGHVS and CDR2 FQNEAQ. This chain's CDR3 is CASSLPRTGTNTYEQYF. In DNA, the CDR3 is TGTGCCAGCAGCTTACCGCGGACAGGGACTAATACCTACGAGCAGTACTTC.

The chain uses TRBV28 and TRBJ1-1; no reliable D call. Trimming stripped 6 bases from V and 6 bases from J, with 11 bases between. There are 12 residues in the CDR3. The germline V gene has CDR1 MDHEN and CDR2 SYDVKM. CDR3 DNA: TGTGCCAGCAGCATAAGACGGGCTGAAGCTTTCTTT. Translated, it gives CASSIRRAEAFF.

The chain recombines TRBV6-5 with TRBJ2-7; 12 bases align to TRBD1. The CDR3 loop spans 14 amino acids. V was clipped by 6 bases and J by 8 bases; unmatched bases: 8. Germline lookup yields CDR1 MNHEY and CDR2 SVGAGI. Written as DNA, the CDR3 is TGTGCCAGCAGGTCCGGGACAGGGGGCGTCAAGCAGTACTTC. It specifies CASRSGTGGVKQYF.

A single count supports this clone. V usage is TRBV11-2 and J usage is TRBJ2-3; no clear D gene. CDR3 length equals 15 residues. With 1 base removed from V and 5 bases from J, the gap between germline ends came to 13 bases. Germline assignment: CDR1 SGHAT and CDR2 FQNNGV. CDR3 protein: CASSLGPARRDTQYF. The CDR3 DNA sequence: TGTGCCAGCAGCTTAGGGCCAGCGAGGAGAGATACGCAGTATTTT. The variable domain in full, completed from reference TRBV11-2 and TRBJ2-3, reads EAGVAQSPRYKIIEKRQSVAFWCNPISGHATLYWYQQILGQGPKLLIQFQNNGVVDDSQLPKDRFSAERLKGVDSTLKIQPAKLEDSAVYLCASSLGPARRDTQYFGPGTRLTVL.

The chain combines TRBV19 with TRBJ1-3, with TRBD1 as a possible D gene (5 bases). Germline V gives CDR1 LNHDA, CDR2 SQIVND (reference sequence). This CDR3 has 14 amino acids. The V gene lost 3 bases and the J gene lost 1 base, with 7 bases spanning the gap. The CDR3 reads CASSIRTSGNTIYF. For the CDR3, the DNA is TGTGCCAGTAGTATTCGGACATCTGGAAACACCATATATTTT.

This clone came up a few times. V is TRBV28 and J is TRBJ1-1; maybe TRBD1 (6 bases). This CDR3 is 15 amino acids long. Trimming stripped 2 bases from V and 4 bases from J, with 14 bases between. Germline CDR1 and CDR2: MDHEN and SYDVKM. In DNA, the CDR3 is TGTGCCAGCAGTTTAGAGGGGGGCGGTGGCACTGAAGCTTTCTTT. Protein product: CASSLEGGGGTEAFF.

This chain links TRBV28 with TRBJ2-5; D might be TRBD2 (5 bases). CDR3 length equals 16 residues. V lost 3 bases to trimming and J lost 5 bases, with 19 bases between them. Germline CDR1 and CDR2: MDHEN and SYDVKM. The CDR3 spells CASSLETLVTLETQYF. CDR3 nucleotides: TGTGCCAGCAGTTTGGAAACACTAGTAACTTTGGAGACCCAGTACTTC.

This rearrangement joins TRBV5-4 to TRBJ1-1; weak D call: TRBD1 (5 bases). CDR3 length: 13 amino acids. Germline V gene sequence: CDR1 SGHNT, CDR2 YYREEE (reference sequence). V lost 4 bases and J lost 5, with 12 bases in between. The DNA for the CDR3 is TGTGCCAGCAGCCCCCAGGGTTCGACTGAAGCTTTCTTT. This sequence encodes CASSPQGSTEAFF.

DNA for the CDR3: TGTGCCAGCAGCTTAAGGTACACGGGTACTGAAGCTTTCTTT. Protein: CASSLRYTGTEAFF. The chain has TRBV11-2 and TRBJ1-1; D gene unclear. This CDR3 has 14 amino acids. Germline V lookup: CDR1 SGHAT, CDR2 FQNNGV. Trimming took 2 bases from V and 5 from J, leaving 12 bases between them.

The CDR3 spells CASSLDGGGYNGYTF. The CDR3 DNA follows: TGTGCCAGCAGCTTAGACGGAGGGGGCTATAATGGCTACACCTTC. The V gene is TRBV7-9, the J gene TRBJ1-2, with 7 positions matching TRBD1. J lost 6 bases, V lost 1 base, and 8 bases had no gene match. The CDR3 is 15 residues long. Germline V lookup: CDR1 SEHNR, CDR2 FQNEAQ (reference sequence).

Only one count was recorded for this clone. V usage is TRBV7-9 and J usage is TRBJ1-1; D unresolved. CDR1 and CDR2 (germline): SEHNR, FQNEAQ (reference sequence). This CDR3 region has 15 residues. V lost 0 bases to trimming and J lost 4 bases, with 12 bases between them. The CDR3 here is CASSLASGFGTEAFF. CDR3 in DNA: TGTGCCAGCAGCTTAGCATCCGGTTTCGGCACTGAAGCTTTCTTT.